This T cell receptor (beta chain) is drawn from a study of T cells in Graves' hyperthyroidism and ophthalmopathy. At the level of the study: The blood sample was taken at first diagnosis, before treatment began. Study outcomes and limitations: Ophthalmopathy, as predicted by the model, came a median 6.5 months after the prediction.

TCR beta CDR3 regions were amplified from RNA transcripts. An initial round of RT-PCR targeting the TCR CDR3 relied on the HTBI primer set. TCRdb redid the calling of the multiplex PCR reads with MiXCR, one entry per CDR3 protein. In the table there are about 360,000 distinct CDR3 sequences, about 12% of which are singletons. The CDR3 consists of 12 residues. Germline CDR1 and CDR2: LNHDA and SQIVND (reference sequence). V was trimmed by 2 bases and J by 5 bases, leaving 4 bases between them. Comments on this clonotype: Its antigen is not identified.

The source material was blood. The sequence derives from a woman aged 18-35 years with Graves' hyperthyroidism. The genes are TRBV19 and TRBJ2-1; no clear D. CDR3 sequence: CASSIFNNEQFF. The CDR3 DNA is TGTGCCAGTAGTATATTCAACAATGAGCAGTTCTTC.